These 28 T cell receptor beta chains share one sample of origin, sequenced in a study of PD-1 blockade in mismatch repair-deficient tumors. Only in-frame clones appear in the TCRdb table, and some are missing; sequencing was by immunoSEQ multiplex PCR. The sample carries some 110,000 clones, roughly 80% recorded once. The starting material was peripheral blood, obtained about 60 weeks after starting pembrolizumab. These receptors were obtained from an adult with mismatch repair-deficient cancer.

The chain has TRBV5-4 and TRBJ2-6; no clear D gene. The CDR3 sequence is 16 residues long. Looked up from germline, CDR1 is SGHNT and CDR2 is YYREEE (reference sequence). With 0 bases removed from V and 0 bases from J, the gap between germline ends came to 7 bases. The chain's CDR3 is CASSLALGSGANVLTF. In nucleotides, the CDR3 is TGTGCCAGCAGCTTGGCCCTCGGCTCTGGGGCCAACGTCCTGACTTTC.

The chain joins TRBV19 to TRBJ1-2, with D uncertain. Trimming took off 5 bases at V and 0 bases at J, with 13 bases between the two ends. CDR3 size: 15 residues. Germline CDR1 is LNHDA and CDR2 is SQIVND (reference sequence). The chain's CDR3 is CASSPVRVPNYGYTF. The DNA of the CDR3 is TGTGCCAGTAGTCCTGTGAGAGTACCTAACTATGGCTACACCTTC. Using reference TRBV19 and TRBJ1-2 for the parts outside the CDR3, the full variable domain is DGGITQSPKYLFRKEGQNVTLSCEQNLNHDAMYWYRQDPGQGLRLIYYSQIVNDFQKGDIAEGYSVSREKKESFPLTVTSAQKNPTAFYLCASSPVRVPNYGYTFGSGTRLTVV.

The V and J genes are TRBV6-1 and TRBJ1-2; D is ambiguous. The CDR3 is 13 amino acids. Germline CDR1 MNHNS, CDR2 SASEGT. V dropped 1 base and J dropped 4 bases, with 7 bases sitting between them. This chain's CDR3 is CASSEDYSYGYTF. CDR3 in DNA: TGTGCCAGCAGTGAAGATTACAGCTATGGCTACACCTTC.

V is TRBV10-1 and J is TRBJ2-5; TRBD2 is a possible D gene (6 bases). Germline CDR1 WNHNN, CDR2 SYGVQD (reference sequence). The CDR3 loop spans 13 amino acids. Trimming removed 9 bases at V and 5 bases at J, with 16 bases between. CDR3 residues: CASGEVGYETQYF. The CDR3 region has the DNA TGCGCCAGTGGGGAGGTAGGGTACGAGACCCAGTACTTC.

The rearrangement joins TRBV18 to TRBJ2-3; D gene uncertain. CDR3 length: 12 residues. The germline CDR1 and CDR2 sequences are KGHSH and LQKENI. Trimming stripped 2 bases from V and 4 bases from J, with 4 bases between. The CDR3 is CASSPKSDTQYF. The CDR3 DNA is TGTGCCAGCTCACCAAAGTCAGATACGCAGTATTTT. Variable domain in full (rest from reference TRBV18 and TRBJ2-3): NAGVMQNPRHLVRRRGQEARLRCSPMKGHSHVYWYRQLPEEGLKFMVYLQKENIIDESGMPKERFSAEFPKEGPSILRIQQVVRGDSAAYFCASSPKSDTQYFGPGTRLTVL.

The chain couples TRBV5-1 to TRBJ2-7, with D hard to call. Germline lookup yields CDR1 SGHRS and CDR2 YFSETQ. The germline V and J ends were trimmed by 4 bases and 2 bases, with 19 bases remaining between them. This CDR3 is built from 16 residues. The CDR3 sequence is CASSPTKVGPAYEQYF. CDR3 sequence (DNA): TGCGCCAGCAGCCCAACTAAAGTTGGGCCCGCCTACGAGCAGTACTTC.

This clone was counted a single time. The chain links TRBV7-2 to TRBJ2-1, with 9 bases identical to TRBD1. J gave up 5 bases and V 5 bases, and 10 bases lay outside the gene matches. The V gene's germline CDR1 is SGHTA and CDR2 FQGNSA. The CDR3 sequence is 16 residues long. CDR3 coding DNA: TGTGCCAGCAGCCCCTCCGGGACAGGGCTAGACAATGAGCAGTTCTTC. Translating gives CASSPSGTGLDNEQFF.

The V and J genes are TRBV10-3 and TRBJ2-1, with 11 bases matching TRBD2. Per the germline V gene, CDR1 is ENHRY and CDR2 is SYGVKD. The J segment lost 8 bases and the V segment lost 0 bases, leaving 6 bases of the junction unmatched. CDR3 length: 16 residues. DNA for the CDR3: TGTGCCATCAGTGAGTCGACTAGCGGGATAACTGATGAGCAGTTCTTC. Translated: CAISESTSGITDEQFF.

The CDR3 loop reads CASSLARLLYNEQFF. The CDR3 region has the DNA TGTGCCAGCAGCTTGGCTCGGCTACTCTACAATGAGCAGTTCTTC. The chain is built from TRBV5-4 and TRBJ2-1, with D uncertain. Germline-derived CDR1 and CDR2 are SGHNT and YYREEE (reference sequence). V lost 0 bases and J lost 3, with 10 bases in between. The CDR3 covers 15 residues.

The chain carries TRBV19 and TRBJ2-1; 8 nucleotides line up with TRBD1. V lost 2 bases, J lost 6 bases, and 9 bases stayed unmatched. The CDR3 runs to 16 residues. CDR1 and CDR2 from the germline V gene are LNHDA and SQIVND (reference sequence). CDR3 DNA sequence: TGTGCCAGTAGTATACAAGGACAGGGATTCTTCAATGAGCAGTTCTTC. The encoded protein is CASSIQGQGFFNEQFF.

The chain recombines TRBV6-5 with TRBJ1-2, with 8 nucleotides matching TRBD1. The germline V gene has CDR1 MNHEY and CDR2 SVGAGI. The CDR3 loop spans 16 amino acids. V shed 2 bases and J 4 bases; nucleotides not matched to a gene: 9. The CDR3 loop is CASSYAQGAVGYGYTF. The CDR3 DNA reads TGTGCCAGCAGTTACGCCCAGGGGGCCGTAGGCTATGGCTACACCTTC.

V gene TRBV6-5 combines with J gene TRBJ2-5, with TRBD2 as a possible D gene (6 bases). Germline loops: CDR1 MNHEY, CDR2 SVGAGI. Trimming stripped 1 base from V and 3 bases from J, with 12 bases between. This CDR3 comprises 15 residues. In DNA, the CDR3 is TGTGCCAGCAGTTACTACCGACTAGGAGAAGAGACCCAGTACTTC. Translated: CASSYYRLGEETQYF.

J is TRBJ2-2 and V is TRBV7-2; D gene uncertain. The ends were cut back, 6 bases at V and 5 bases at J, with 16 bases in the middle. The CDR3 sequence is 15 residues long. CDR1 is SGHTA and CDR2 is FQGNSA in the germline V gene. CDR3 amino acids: CASRATQQITGELFF. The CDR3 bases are TGTGCCAGCAGGGCGACTCAGCAGATTACCGGGGAGCTGTTTTTT.

The CDR3 DNA reads as TGTGCTAGTGGTTTGAGATCAGGCACAGATACGCAGTATTTT. Amino acids: CASGLRSGTDTQYF. This chain links TRBV12-5 with TRBJ2-3; no clear D gene. Deletions cut 2 bases from V and 1 base from J, with 7 bases between. The germline V gene encodes CDR1 LGHNT and CDR2 FRNRAP. This CDR3 is 14 amino acids long.

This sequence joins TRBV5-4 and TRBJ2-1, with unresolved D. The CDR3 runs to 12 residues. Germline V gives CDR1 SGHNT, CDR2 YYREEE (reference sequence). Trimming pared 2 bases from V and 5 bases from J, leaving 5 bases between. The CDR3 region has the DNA TGTGCCAGCAGCTTCCGGAACAATGAGCAGTTCTTC. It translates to CASSFRNNEQFF.

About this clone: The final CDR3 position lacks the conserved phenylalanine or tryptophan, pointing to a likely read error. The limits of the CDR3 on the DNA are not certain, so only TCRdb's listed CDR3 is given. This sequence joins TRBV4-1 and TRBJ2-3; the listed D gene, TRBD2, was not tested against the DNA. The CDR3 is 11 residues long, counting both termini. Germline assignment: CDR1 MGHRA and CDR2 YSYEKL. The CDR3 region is CASSQENLAGV.

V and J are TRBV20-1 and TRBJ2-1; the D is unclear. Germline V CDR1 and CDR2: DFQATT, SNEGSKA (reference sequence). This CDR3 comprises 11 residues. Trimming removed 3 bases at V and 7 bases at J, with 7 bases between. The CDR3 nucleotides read TGCAGTGCTAGGATTGTGAATGAGCAGTTCTTC. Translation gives CSARIVNEQFF.

Here the CDR3 reads CASRRTGGEIQYF. CDR3 nucleotide sequence: TGTGCCAGCAGGCGAACAGGGGGGGAGATTCAGTACTTC. The genes are TRBV6-5 and TRBJ2-4; perhaps TRBD1 as D (8 bases). This CDR3 contains 13 residues. The germline V gene encodes CDR1 MNHEY and CDR2 SVGAGI. The V gene lost 6 bases and the J gene lost 10 bases, with 16 bases spanning the gap.

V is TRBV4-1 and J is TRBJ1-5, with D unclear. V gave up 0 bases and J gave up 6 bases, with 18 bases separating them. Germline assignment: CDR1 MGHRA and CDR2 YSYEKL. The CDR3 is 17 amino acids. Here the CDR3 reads CASSQDSVNGRGQPQHF. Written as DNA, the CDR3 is TGCGCCAGCAGCCAAGATTCTGTTAACGGACGAGGTCAGCCCCAGCATTTT.

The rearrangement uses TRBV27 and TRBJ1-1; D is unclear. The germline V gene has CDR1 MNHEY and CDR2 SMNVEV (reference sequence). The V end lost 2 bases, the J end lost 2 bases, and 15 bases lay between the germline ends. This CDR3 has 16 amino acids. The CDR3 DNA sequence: TGTGCCAGCAGTTTAGGGATAAAAGGTCCAAACACTGAAGCTTTCTTT. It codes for CASSLGIKGPNTEAFF.

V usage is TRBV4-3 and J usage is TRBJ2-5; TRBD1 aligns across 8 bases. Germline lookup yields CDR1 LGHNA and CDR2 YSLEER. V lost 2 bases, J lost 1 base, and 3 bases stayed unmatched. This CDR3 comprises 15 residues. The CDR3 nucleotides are TGCGCCAGCAGCCAATTCGGACAGGGCCAAGAGACCCAGTACTTC. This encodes CASSQFGQGQETQYF.

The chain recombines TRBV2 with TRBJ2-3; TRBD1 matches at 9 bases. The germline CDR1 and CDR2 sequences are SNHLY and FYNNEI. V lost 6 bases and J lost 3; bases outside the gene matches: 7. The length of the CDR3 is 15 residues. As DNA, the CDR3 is TGTGCCAGCAGCCTAGGGACAGGGCAGACAGATACGCAGTATTTT. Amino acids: CASSLGTGQTDTQYF. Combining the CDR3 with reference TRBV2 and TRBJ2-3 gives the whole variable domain EPEVTQTPSHQVTQMGQEVILRCVPISNHLYFYWYRQILGQKVEFLVSFYNNEISEKSEIFDDQFSVERPDGSNFTLKIRSTKLEDSAMYFCASSLGTGQTDTQYFGPGTRLTVL.

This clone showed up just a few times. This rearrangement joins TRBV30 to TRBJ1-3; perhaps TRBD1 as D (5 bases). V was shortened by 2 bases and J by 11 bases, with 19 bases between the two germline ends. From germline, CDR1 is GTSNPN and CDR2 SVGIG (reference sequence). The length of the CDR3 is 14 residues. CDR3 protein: CAWSPGTESNAIYF. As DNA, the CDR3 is TGTGCCTGGAGTCCCGGGACCGAGTCCAATGCCATATATTTT.

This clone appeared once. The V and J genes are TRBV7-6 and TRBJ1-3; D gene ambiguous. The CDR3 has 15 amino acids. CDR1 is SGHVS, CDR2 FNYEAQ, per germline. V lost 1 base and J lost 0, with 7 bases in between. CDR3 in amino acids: CASSLGRDSGNTIYF. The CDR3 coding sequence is TGTGCCAGCAGCTTAGGTAGAGACTCTGGAAACACCATATATTTT.

CDR3 nucleotide sequence: TGTGCCAGTAGTATAGATAGGGCTTCGGCCCAGTACTTC. It yields the protein CASSIDRASAQYF. V is TRBV19 and J is TRBJ2-5; D is unresolved. The CDR3 is 13 residues long. Trimming stripped 0 bases from V and 9 bases from J, with 11 bases between. Germline assignment: CDR1 LNHDA and CDR2 SQIVND (reference sequence).

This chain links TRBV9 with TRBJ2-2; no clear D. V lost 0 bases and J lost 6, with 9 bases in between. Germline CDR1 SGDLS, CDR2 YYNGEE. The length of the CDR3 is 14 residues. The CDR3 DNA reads TGTGCCAGCAGCGTAGCTTACCCCGCCGGGGAGCTGTTTTTT. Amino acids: CASSVAYPAGELFF.

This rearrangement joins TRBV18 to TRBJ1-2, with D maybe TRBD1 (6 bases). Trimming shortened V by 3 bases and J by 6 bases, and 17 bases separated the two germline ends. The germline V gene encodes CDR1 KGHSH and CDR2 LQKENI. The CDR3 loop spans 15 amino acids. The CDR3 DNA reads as TGTGCCAGCTCACCCTCGGGGGCACCGGACCATGGCTACACCTTC. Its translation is CASSPSGAPDHGYTF.

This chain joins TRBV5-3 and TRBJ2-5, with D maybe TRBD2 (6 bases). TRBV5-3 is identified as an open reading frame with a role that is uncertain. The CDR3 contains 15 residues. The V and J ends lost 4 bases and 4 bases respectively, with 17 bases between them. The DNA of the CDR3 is TGTGCCAGAAGCATCCGACGGGGGAAGAGAGAGACCCAGTACTTC. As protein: CARSIRRGKRETQYF.